The subject of this entry is one T cell receptor (beta chain). This sample stems from a study of blood T cell repertoires in COVID-19. Here immunoSEQ multiplex PCR was the method, and the copy in TCRdb shows in-frame clones only, minus some. Seen here are about 90,000 clones, 75% to 90% observed once, and the top ten hold approximately 10%. The CDR3 is 16 amino acids. With V trimmed by 4 bases and J by 9 bases, 18 bases remained unmatched. Per germline, CDR1 SQVTM and CDR2 ANQGSEA. The V call is TRBV29-1, the J call TRBJ2-5; TRBD1 aligns across 9 bases. The sequencing input was peripheral blood. The origin of this receptor is an older woman with acute or convalescent COVID-19. CDR3 amino acids: CSVAGKRQGGAGAQYF. The CDR3 bases are TGCAGCGTTGCTGGGAAGCGACAGGGGGGTGCAGGGGCCCAGTACTTC.